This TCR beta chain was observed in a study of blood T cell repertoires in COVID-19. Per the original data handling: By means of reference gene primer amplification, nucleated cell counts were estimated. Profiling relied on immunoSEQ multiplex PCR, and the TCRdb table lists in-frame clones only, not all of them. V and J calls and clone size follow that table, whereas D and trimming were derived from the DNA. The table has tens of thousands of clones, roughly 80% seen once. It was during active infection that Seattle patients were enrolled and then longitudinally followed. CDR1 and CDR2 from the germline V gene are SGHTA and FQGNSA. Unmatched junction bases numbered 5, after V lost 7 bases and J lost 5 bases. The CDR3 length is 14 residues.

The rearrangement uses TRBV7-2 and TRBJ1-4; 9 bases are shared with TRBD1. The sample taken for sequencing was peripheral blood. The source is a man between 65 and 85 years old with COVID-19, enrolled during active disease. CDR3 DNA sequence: TGTGCCAGCAATCCGACAGGGGGGAATGAAAAACTGTTTTTT. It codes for CASNPTGGNEKLFF.